The present T cell receptor beta chain was sequenced within a study of CD8+CD57+ T cells in acquired aplastic anemia. Genomic DNA constituted the template upon which TCR beta VDJ and CDR3 profiling was performed. TCRdb redid the calling of the reads with MiXCR, one entry per CDR3 protein. Of 130,000 or so distinct CDR3 sequences listed, approximately 50% are singletons. Sequencing involved patients with CD8+CD57+ cell expansion previously shown by flow cytometry. The TCR comes from a human donor with aplastic anemia. The sequenced material came from sorted CD4+, CD8+, or CD8+CD57+ T cells (not recorded which) from PBMCs.

The CDR3 protein is CASRVQDRPQHF. CDR3 in DNA: TGTGCCAGCAGGGTGCAGGATCGGCCCCAGCATTTT. The V call is TRBV2, the J call TRBJ1-5; D unresolved. From germline, CDR1 is SNHLY and CDR2 FYNNEI. Trimming stripped 6 bases from V and 9 bases from J, with 12 bases between. This CDR3 comprises 12 residues. Full variable domain (rest looked up from reference TRBV2 and TRBJ1-5): EPEVTQTPSHQVTQMGQEVILRCVPISNHLYFYWYRQILGQKVEFLVSFYNNEISEKSEIFDDQFSVERPDGSNFTLKIRSTKLEDSAMYFCASRVQDRPQHFGDGTRLSIL.